One and the same sample provided the 21 T cell receptor beta chains below, sequenced in a study of blood T cell repertoires in COVID-19. The data were produced by immunoSEQ multiplex PCR, yet TCRdb's version contains in-frame clones alone and is incomplete. The profile shows about 270,000 clones, 88% of them singletons. Source material: PBMCs or T cells enriched from blood (not recorded which). The source is a woman in her forties or fifties who had recovered from COVID-19.

The rearrangement joins TRBV2 to TRBJ2-1; a weak D match, TRBD2 (5 bases). From germline, CDR1 is SNHLY and CDR2 FYNNEI. This CDR3 contains 15 residues. The germline V and J ends were trimmed by 0 bases and 8 bases, with 14 bases remaining between them. The CDR3 region is CASSEAEQIGDEQFF. Here the CDR3 DNA reads TGTGCCAGCAGTGAAGCGGAACAAATCGGGGATGAGCAGTTCTTC.

The chain recombines TRBV2 with TRBJ2-7, with 8 bases that match TRBD1. V was clipped by 6 bases and J by 2 bases; unmatched bases: 3. CDR1 is SNHLY and CDR2 is FYNNEI in the germline V gene. This CDR3 has 13 amino acids. CDR3 in DNA: TGTGCCAGCAGAAAGGACAGGGCCTACGAGCAGTACTTC. Protein: CASRKDRAYEQYF.

This clone was observed a single time. The rearrangement joins TRBV5-4 to TRBJ2-5; D may be TRBD2 (6 bases). This CDR3 region has 15 residues. Germline assignment: CDR1 SGHNT and CDR2 YYREEE (reference sequence). V was clipped by 4 bases and J by 1 base, with 14 bases between them. This CDR3 reads CASSAQSGVQETQYF. The CDR3, as DNA: TGTGCCAGCAGCGCCCAATCGGGGGTCCAAGAGACCCAGTACTTC.

This rearrangement joins TRBV28 to TRBJ1-1; 7 nucleotides align to TRBD1. The CDR3 extends over 13 amino acids. Losses at the gene ends were 4 bases for V and 5 bases for J; bases not matched to a gene: 4. Germline V gene data show CDR1 as MDHEN and CDR2 as SYDVKM. The CDR3 loop is CASSSRGETEAFF. CDR3 coding DNA: TGTGCCAGCAGTTCCAGGGGGGAGACTGAAGCTTTCTTT.

The chain has TRBV19 and TRBJ2-1; tentative D call: TRBD2 (5 bases). The germline gives CDR1 LNHDA, CDR2 SQIVND (reference sequence). The CDR3 covers 19 residues. Trimming took 6 bases from V and 0 from J, leaving 24 bases between them. The CDR3 sequence: CASSRTLFGVSNSYNEQFF. CDR3 coding DNA: TGTGCCAGTAGCCGGACCTTATTCGGGGTAAGCAACTCCTACAATGAGCAGTTCTTC.

The V gene is TRBV27, the J gene TRBJ1-4, with 11 bases that match TRBD1. Per germline, CDR1 MNHEY and CDR2 SMNVEV (reference sequence). V was clipped by 8 bases and J by 5 bases; unmatched bases: 10. The CDR3 consists of 16 residues. CDR3 sequence (DNA): TGTGCCAGCCGTCCCGGGACAGGGGGTTCGAATGAAAAACTGTTTTTT. Translating it yields CASRPGTGGSNEKLFF.

The chain recombines TRBV29-1 with TRBJ2-3; no definite D call. Looked up from germline, CDR1 is SQVTM and CDR2 is ANQGSEA. There are 12 residues in the CDR3. Trimming pared 4 bases from V and 6 bases from J, leaving 11 bases between. The CDR3 sequence: CSVVRYADTQYF. CDR3 sequence (DNA): TGCAGCGTTGTACGGTACGCGGATACGCAGTATTTT.

The chain carries TRBV12-3 or TRBV12-4 and TRBJ2-7, with D perhaps matching TRBD2 (6 bases). This CDR3 is 12 amino acids long. Trimming left V 11 bases short and J 9 bases short, with 20 bases between. The CDR3 bases are TGTGCCGTGGGTGGCGGGAACGGGGTGCAGTACTTC. Its translation is CAVGGGNGVQYF.

V and J are TRBV11-2 and TRBJ2-3, with 8 bases lining up with TRBD1. CDR1 is SGHAT and CDR2 is FQNNGV in the germline V gene. V lost 5 bases to trimming and J lost 4 bases; unmatched junction nucleotides: 11. The CDR3 totals 16 residues. The CDR3, as DNA: TGTGCCAGCAGCCCAAGGGACAGGTGGGGTGCAGATACGCAGTATTTT. The encoded protein is CASSPRDRWGADTQYF.

The rearrangement uses TRBV28 and TRBJ1-6, with a tentative D call TRBD1 (5 bases). Germline V lookup: CDR1 MDHEN, CDR2 SYDVKM. The CDR3 is made up of 12 amino acids. Trimming removed 11 bases from V and 9 bases from J, with 14 bases in between. This CDR3 is CAGKGLTSPLHF. The DNA for the CDR3 is TGTGCCGGGAAGGGACTAACTTCACCCCTCCACTTT.

J is TRBJ1-5 and V is TRBV5-1, with D perhaps matching TRBD1 (5 bases). CDR1 is SGHRS, CDR2 YFSETQ, per germline. Trimming removed 3 bases at V and 5 bases at J, with 12 bases between. This CDR3 contains 14 residues. CDR3 loop: CASSYDSLYQPQHF. In nucleotides, the CDR3 is TGCGCCAGCAGCTACGACAGCCTATATCAGCCCCAGCATTTT. The full variable domain, completed using reference TRBV5-1 and TRBJ1-5, is KAGVTQTPRYLIKTRGQQVTLSCSPISGHRSVSWYQQTPGQGLQFLFEYFSETQRNKGNFPGRFSGRQFSNSRSEMNVSTLELGDSALYLCASSYDSLYQPQHFGDGTRLSIL.

The chain uses TRBV28 and TRBJ1-5; no clear D gene. CDR1 and CDR2 (germline): MDHEN, SYDVKM. Trimming took 9 bases from V and 3 from J, leaving 9 bases between them. This CDR3 spans 12 amino acids. DNA for the CDR3: TGTGCCAGTGCACTCAACAATCAGCCCCAGCATTTT. Protein product: CASALNNQPQHF. Filled out from reference TRBV28 and TRBJ1-5, the complete variable domain reads DVKVTQSSRYLVKRTGEKVFLECVQDMDHENMFWYRQDPGLGLRLIYFSYDVKMKEKGDIPEGYSVSREKKERFSLILESASTNQTSMYLCASALNNQPQHFGDGTRLSIL.

The rearrangement uses TRBV7-6 and TRBJ1-6, with a possible D match to TRBD1 (5 bases). The CDR3 runs to 18 residues. V lost 6 bases to trimming and J lost 6 bases, with 24 bases between them. Germline-derived CDR1 and CDR2 are SGHVS and FNYEAQ. In DNA form, the CDR3 reads TGTGCCAGCAGATTCGGGGAGGGCGACAGTACCTTTAATTCACCCCTCCACTTT. It specifies CASRFGEGDSTFNSPLHF.

This chain joins TRBV6-5 and TRBJ1-5; 8 nucleotides match TRBD1. Germline lookup yields CDR1 MNHEY and CDR2 SVGAGI. With V trimmed by 4 bases and J by 7 bases, 6 bases remained unmatched. This CDR3 has 14 residues. CDR3 sequence: CASSSTGGGQPQHF. CDR3 sequence (DNA): TGTGCCAGCAGTTCAACAGGGGGTGGGCAGCCCCAGCATTTT.

The chain combines TRBV27 with TRBJ2-5; tentatively, D is TRBD2 (5 bases). The germline gives CDR1 MNHEY, CDR2 SMNVEV (reference sequence). V lost 6 bases and J lost 5, with 16 bases in between. The CDR3 length is 14 residues. CDR3 loop: CASRLGVRSETQYF. DNA of the CDR3: TGTGCCAGCAGATTGGGAGTCCGGAGCGAGACCCAGTACTTC.

There are many counts of this clone. The chain combines TRBV7-3 with TRBJ2-1; 8 bases align to TRBD2. Trimming took 4 bases from V and 7 from J; bases not matched to a gene: 9. The CDR3 runs 15 residues. CDR1 is SGHTA, CDR2 FQGTGA, per germline. CDR3 sequence (DNA): TGTGCCAGCAGCTCAGTTGGCGGGAGGAAAAATGAGCAGTTCTTC. Its protein product is CASSSVGGRKNEQFF. Using reference TRBV7-3 and TRBJ2-1 for the parts outside the CDR3, the full variable domain is GAGVSQTPSNKVTEKGKYVELRCDPISGHTALYWYRQSLGQGPEFLIYFQGTGAADDSGLPNDRFFAVRPEGSVSTLKIQRTERGDSAVYLCASSSVGGRKNEQFFGPGTRLTVL.

The rearrangement joins TRBV30 to TRBJ1-3, with 10 bases identical to TRBD1. The germline V gene has CDR1 GTSNPN and CDR2 SVGIG (reference sequence). Trimming removed 1 base from V and 4 bases from J; junction bases left unmatched: 7. This CDR3 is built from 16 residues. As DNA, the CDR3 is TGTGCCTGGAGTGCCCCGGGACAGGGGATGGGAAACACCATATATTTT. Residues: CAWSAPGQGMGNTIYF.

In DNA, the CDR3 is TGTGCCAGCTCATCACGCGAGAGCTCTGGAAACACCATATATTTT. It is translated as CASSSRESSGNTIYF. The chain employs TRBV18 and TRBJ1-3; D remains unclear. Per the germline V gene, CDR1 is KGHSH and CDR2 is LQKENI. V lost 5 bases, J lost 0 bases, and 11 bases lay in between. This CDR3 has 15 residues.

The chain recombines TRBV7-2 with TRBJ2-7, with a possible D match to TRBD1 (6 bases). The CDR3 consists of 14 residues. Per germline, CDR1 SGHTA and CDR2 FQGNSA. Trimming pared 4 bases from V and 5 bases from J, leaving 15 bases between. CDR3 in DNA: TGTGCCAGCAGCTCACAGGGTTTGGGAGACGAGCAGTACTTC. Protein product: CASSSQGLGDEQYF. Full variable domain (rest looked up from reference TRBV7-2 and TRBJ2-7): GAGVSQSPSNKVTEKGKDVELRCDPISGHTALYWYRQSLGQGLEFLIYFQGNSAPDKSGLPSDRFSAERTGGSVSTLTIQRTQQEDSAVYLCASSSQGLGDEQYFGPGTRLTVT.

The chain combines TRBV28 with TRBJ2-7; D gene ambiguous. This CDR3 spans 12 amino acids. Trimming took off 6 bases at V and 0 bases at J, with 6 bases between the two ends. CDR1 and CDR2 from the germline V gene are MDHEN and SYDVKM. The DNA for the CDR3 is TGTGCCAGCAGACACAGCTCCTACGAGCAGTACTTC. Amino acid sequence: CASRHSSYEQYF.

This chain uses TRBV19 with TRBJ2-2, with 8 nucleotides matching TRBD1. V gave up 5 bases and J gave up 7 bases; unmatched junction bases: 9. In germline, CDR1 is LNHDA, CDR2 SQIVND (reference sequence). There are 15 residues in the CDR3. As DNA, the CDR3 is TGTGCCAGTAGTTTCGGACAGGGTCGTGGCGGGGAGCTGTTTTTT. It translates to CASSFGQGRGGELFF. Using reference TRBV19 and TRBJ2-2 for the parts outside the CDR3, the full variable domain is DGGITQSPKYLFRKEGQNVTLSCEQNLNHDAMYWYRQDPGQGLRLIYYSQIVNDFQKGDIAEGYSVSREKKESFPLTVTSAQKNPTAFYLCASSFGQGRGGELFFGEGSRLTVL.